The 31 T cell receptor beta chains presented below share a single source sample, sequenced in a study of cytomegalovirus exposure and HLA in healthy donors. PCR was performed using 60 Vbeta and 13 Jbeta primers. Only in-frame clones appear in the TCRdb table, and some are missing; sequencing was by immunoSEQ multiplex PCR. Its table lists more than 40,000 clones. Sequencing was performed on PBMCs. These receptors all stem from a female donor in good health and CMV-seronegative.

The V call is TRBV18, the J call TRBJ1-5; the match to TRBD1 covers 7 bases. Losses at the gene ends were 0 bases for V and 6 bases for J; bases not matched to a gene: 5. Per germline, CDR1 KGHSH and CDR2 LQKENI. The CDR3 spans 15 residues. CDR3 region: CASSPPGQGVQPQHF. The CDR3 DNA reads TGTGCCAGCTCACCACCTGGCCAGGGGGTTCAGCCCCAGCATTTT.

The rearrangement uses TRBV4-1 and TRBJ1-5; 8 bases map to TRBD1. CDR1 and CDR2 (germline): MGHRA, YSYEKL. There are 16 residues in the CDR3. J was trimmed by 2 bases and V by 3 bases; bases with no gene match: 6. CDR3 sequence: CASSQAQGVGNQPQHF. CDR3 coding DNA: TGCGCCAGCAGCCAGGCACAGGGGGTTGGCAATCAGCCCCAGCATTTT.

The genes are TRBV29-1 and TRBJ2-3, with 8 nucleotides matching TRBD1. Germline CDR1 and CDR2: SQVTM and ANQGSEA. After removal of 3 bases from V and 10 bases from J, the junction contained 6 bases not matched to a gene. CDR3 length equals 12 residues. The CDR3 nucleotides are TGCAGCGTTGATGAGGGACAGGCGGCGCAGTATTTT. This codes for CSVDEGQAAQYF.

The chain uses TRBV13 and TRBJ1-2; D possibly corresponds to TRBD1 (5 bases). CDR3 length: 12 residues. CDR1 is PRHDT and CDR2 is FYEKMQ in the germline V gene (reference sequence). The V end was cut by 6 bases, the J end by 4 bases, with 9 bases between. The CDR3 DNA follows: TGTGCCAGCAGTTATGACAGCTATGGCTACACCTTC. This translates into CASSYDSYGYTF.

The CDR3 sequence is CASSYRGRGGELFF. The DNA of the CDR3 is TGTGCCAGCAGTTACAGGGGGCGGGGCGGGGAGCTGTTTTTT. V and J are TRBV6-5 and TRBJ2-2; D may be TRBD1 (7 bases). The CDR3 covers 14 residues. Germline V gene sequence: CDR1 MNHEY, CDR2 SVGAGI. V was pared by 2 bases and J by 7 bases, with 11 bases between.

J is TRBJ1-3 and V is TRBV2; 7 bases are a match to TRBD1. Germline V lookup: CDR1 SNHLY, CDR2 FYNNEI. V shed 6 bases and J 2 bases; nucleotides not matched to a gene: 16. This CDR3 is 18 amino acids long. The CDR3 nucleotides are TGTGCCAGCAGCGACCCGACAGGGTTTGAGGCCCCTGGAAACACCATATATTTT. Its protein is CASSDPTGFEAPGNTIYF.

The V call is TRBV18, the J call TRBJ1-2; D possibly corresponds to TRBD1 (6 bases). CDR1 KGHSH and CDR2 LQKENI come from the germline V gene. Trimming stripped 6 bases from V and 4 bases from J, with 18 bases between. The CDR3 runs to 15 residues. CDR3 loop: CASSPDDRSTYGYTF. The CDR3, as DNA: TGTGCCAGCTCCCCCGACGACAGGTCCACCTATGGCTACACCTTC.

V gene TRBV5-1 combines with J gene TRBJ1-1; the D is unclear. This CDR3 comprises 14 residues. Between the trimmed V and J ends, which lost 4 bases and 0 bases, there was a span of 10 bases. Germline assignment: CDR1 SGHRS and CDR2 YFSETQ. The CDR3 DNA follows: TGCGCCAGCAGCCCCTCCAGATTGAACACTGAAGCTTTCTTT. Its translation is CASSPSRLNTEAFF.

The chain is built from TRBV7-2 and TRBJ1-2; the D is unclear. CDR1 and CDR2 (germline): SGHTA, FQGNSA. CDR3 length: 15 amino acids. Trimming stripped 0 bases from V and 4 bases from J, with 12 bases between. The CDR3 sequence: CASSLASPGSYGYTF. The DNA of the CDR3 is TGTGCCAGCAGCTTAGCATCTCCAGGAAGCTATGGCTACACCTTC.

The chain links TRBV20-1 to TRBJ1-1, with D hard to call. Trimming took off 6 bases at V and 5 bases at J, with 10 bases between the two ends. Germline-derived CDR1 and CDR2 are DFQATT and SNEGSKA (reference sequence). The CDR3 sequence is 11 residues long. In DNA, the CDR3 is TGCAGTGCCCTCAGCGATACTGAAGCTTTCTTT. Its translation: CSALSDTEAFF.

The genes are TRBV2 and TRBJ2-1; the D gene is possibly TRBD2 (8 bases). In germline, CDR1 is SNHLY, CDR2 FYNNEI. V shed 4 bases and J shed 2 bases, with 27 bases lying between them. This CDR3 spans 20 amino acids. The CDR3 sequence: CASSGWGTAGVTSAYNEQFF. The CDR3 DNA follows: TGTGCCAGCAGTGGCTGGGGGACAGCGGGAGTAACGTCGGCCTACAATGAGCAGTTCTTC.

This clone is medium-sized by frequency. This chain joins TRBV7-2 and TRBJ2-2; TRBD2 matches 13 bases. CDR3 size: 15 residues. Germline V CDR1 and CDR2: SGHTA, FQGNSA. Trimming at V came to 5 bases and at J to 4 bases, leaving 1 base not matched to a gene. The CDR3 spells CASSTSGGVTGELFF. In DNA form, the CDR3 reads TGTGCCAGCAGCACTAGCGGGGGGGTCACCGGGGAGCTGTTTTTT.

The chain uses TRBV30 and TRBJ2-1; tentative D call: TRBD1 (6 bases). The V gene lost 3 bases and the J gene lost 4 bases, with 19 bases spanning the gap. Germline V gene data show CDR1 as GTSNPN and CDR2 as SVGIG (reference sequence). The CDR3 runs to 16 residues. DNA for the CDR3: TGTGCCTGGAGCCCGATTGGGACATCTGTATACAATGAGCAGTTCTTC. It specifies CAWSPIGTSVYNEQFF.

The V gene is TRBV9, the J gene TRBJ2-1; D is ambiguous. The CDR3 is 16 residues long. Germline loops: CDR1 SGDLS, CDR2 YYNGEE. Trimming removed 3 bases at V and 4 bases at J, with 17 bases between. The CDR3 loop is CASSATTDLRYNEQFF. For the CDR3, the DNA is TGTGCCAGCAGCGCCACCACAGACCTTCGGTACAATGAGCAGTTCTTC.

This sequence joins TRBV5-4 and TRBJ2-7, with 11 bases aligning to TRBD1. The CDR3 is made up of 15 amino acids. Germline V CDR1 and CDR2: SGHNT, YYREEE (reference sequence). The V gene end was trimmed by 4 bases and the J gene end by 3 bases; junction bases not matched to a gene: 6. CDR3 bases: TGTGCCAGCAGCCTTGGGACAGGGGGAAGCTACGAGCAGTACTTC. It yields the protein CASSLGTGGSYEQYF.

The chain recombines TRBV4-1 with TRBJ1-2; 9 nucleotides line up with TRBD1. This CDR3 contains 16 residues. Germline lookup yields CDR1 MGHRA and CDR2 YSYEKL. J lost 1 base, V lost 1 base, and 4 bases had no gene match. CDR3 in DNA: TGCGCCAGCAGCCAAGGACAGGGGGTCGGTAACTATGGCTACACCTTC. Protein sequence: CASSQGQGVGNYGYTF.

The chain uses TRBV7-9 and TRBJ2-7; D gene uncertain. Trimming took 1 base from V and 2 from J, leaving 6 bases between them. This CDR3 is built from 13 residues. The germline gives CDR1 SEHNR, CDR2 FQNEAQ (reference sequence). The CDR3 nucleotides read TGTGCCAGCAGCTTAGGTGTAGCCTACGAGCAGTACTTC. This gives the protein CASSLGVAYEQYF.

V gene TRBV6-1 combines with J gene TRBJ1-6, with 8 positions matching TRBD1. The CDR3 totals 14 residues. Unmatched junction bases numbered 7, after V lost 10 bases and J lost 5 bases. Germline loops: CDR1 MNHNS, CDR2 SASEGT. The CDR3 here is CATDRGDNNSPLHF. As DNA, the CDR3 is TGTGCCACTGACAGGGGAGATAATAATTCACCCCTCCACTTT.

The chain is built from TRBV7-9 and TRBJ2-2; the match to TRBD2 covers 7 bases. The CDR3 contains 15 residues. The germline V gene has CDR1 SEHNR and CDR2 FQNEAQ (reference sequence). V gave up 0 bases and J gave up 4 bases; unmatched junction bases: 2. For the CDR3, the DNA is TGTGCCAGCAGCTTAGCGGGAGGGCCCACCGGGGAGCTGTTTTTT. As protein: CASSLAGGPTGELFF.

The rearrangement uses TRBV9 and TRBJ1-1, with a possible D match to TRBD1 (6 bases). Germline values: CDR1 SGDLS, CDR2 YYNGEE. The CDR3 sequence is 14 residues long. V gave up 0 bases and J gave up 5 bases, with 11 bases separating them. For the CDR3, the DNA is TGTGCCAGCAGCGTAGATCCGAGGGGGACTGAAGCTTTCTTT. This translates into CASSVDPRGTEAFF.

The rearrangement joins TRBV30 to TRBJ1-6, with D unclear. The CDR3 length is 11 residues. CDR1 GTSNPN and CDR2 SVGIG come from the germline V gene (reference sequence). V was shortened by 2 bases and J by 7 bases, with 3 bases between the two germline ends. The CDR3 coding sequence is TGTGCCTGGAGTTTAAATTCACCCCTCCACTTT. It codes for CAWSLNSPLHF.

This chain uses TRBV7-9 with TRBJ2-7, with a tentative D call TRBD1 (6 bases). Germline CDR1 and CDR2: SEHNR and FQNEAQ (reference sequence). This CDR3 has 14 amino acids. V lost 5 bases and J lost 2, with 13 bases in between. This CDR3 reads CASSRRDTPYEQYF. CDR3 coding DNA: TGTGCCAGCAGCAGACGGGACACCCCCTACGAGCAGTACTTC.

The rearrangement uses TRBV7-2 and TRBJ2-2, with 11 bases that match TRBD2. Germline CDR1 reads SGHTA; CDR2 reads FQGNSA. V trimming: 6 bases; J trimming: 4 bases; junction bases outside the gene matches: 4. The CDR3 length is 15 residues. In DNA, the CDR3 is TGTGCCAGCAGTCACCTAGCGGGGGGCACCGGGGAGCTGTTTTTT. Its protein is CASSHLAGGTGELFF. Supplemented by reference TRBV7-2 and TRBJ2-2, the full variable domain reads GAGVSQSPSNKVTEKGKDVELRCDPISGHTALYWYRQSLGQGLEFLIYFQGNSAPDKSGLPSDRFSAERTGGSVSTLTIQRTQQEDSAVYLCASSHLAGGTGELFFGEGSRLTVL.

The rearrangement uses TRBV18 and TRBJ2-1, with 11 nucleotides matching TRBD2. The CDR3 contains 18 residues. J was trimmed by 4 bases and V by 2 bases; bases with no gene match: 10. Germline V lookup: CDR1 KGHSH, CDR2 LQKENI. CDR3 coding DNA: TGTGCCAGCTCACCAGAAGGTAGCGGGAGGGCCTCTTACAATGAGCAGTTCTTC. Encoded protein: CASSPEGSGRASYNEQFF.

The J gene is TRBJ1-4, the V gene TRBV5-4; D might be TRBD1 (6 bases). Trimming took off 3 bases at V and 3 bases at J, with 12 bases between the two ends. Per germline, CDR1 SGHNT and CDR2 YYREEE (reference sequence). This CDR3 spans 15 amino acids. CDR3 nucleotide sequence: TGTGCCAGCAGCTCTAAACAGGGTGCTAATGAAAAACTGTTTTTT. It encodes CASSSKQGANEKLFF.

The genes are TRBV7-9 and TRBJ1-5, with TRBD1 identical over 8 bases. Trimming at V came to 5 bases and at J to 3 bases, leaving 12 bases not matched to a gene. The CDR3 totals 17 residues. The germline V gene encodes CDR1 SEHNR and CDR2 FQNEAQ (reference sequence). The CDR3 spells CASSLYGTGKSNQPQHF. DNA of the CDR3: TGTGCCAGCAGCCTTTACGGGACAGGCAAGTCCAATCAGCCCCAGCATTTT.

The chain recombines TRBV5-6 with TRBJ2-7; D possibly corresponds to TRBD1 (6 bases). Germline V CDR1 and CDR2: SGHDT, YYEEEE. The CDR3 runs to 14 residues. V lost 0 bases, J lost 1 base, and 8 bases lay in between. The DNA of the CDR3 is TGTGCCAGCAGCTTGGGGGGGCAGTCCTACGAGCAGTACTTC. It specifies CASSLGGQSYEQYF.

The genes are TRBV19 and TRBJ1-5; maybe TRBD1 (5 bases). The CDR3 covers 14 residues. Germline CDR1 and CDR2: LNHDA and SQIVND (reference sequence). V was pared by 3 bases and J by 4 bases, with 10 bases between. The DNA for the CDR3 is TGTGCCAGTAGTATTGGGGCAGGGAATCAGCCCCAGCATTTT. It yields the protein CASSIGAGNQPQHF.

CDR3 loop: CASSPGGSNNEQFF. As DNA, the CDR3 is TGTGCCAGCAGCCCCGGCGGGTCGAACAATGAGCAGTTCTTC. The chain joins TRBV7-2 to TRBJ2-1; perhaps TRBD2 as D (5 bases). This CDR3 region has 14 residues. Trimming removed 5 bases at V and 5 bases at J, with 13 bases between. CDR1 and CDR2 from the germline V gene are SGHTA and FQGNSA.

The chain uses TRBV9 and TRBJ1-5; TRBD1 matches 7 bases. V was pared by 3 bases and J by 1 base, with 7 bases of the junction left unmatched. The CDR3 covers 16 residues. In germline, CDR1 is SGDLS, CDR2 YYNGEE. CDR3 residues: CASSEGDSLSNQPQHF. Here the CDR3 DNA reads TGTGCCAGCAGCGAGGGGGACAGTTTAAGCAATCAGCCCCAGCATTTT.

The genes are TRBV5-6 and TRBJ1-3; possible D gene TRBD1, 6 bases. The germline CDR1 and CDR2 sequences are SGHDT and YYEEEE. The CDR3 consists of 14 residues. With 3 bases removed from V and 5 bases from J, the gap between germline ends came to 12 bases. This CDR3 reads CASSSTGNRNTIYF. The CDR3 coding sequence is TGTGCCAGCAGCTCTACAGGGAACCGAAACACCATATATTTT. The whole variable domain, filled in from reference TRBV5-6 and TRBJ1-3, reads DAGVTQSPTHLIKTRGQQVTLRCSPKSGHDTVSWYQQALGQGPQFIFQYYEEEERQRGNFPDRFSGHQFPNYSSELNVNALLLGDSALYLCASSSTGNRNTIYFGEGSWLTVV.